These 22 T cell receptor beta chains were sequenced from one sample in a study of T-cell memory formation after mild COVID-19. From the 5' RACE reads, TCRdb called clonotypes with MiXCR, one entry per CDR3 protein. The sample lists approximately 390,000 distinct CDR3 sequences, approximately 15% occurring once. Sequencing was done on a sample of PBMCs or a T cell subset sorted from them (not recorded which). The receptors were gathered from a man aged 18 to 35 who had mild COVID-19 (a few samples of this study predate the infection). Cell type and time point are not known.

The chain joins TRBV20-1 to TRBJ2-2; D gene ambiguous. The V end lost 2 bases, the J end lost 3 bases, and 4 bases lay between the germline ends. The CDR3 spans 12 residues. Germline loops: CDR1 DFQATT, CDR2 SNEGSKA (reference sequence). CDR3 DNA sequence: TGCAGTGCTAGAACAGACACCGGGGAGCTGTTTTTT. Translated, it gives CSARTDTGELFF.

The rearrangement uses TRBV6-2 or TRBV6-3 and TRBJ1-5; 8 positions match TRBD1. Germline V gives CDR1 MNHEY, CDR2 SVGEGT. V lost 5 bases and J lost 7; bases outside the gene matches: 7. The CDR3 is 14 amino acids. The CDR3 sequence is CASSVPGGWQPQHF. The CDR3, as DNA: TGTGCCAGCAGTGTCCCAGGGGGCTGGCAGCCCCAGCATTTT.

The chain combines TRBV5-1 with TRBJ2-1; possibly TRBD1 for D (6 bases). Trimming removed 4 bases from V and 7 bases from J, with 18 bases in between. CDR3 size: 15 residues. CDR1 and CDR2 (germline): SGHRS, YFSETQ. CDR3 nucleotides: TGCGCCAGCAGCGTTACATTGACAAGGGGGAATGAGCAGTTCTTC. Residues: CASSVTLTRGNEQFF. Using reference TRBV5-1 and TRBJ2-1 for the parts outside the CDR3, the full variable domain is KAGVTQTPRYLIKTRGQQVTLSCSPISGHRSVSWYQQTPGQGLQFLFEYFSETQRNKGNFPGRFSGRQFSNSRSEMNVSTLELGDSALYLCASSVTLTRGNEQFFGPGTRLTVL.

This clonotype was seen more than once but under ten times. An end of the junction does not agree with germline; a read error may underlie this. The chain employs TRBV20-1 and TRBJ1-1; D remains ambiguous. Germline V gene lookup returns CDR1 DFQATT and CDR2 SNEGSKA (reference sequence). This CDR3 is 14 amino acids long. The CDR3 region is CSANRGDLNTEPFF. The CDR3 DNA reads as TGCAGTGCTAACAGAGGTGATTTGAACACTGAACCTTTCTTT.

This clonotype was detected only a few times. The chain joins TRBV4-1 to TRBJ1-6; D ambiguous. Germline assignment: CDR1 MGHRA and CDR2 YSYEKL. The V end lost 0 bases, the J end lost 6 bases, and 3 bases lay between the germline ends. The CDR3 has 13 residues. The CDR3 spells CASSQEVNSPLHF. In DNA form, the CDR3 reads TGCGCCAGCAGCCAAGAGGTTAATTCACCCCTCCACTTT.

Written as DNA, the CDR3 is TGCGCCAGCAGCCGAAAACTAGCCGTAGCCCTTCAAGAGACCCAGTACTTC. Encoded protein: CASSRKLAVALQETQYF. V and J are TRBV4-1 and TRBJ2-5; TRBD2 is a possible D gene (6 bases). The V end was cut by 4 bases, the J end by 2 bases, with 20 bases between. Per germline, CDR1 MGHRA and CDR2 YSYEKL. The CDR3 runs to 17 residues.

The chain carries TRBV6-5 and TRBJ2-2; TRBD1 or TRBD2 may be the D gene (6 bases each). The CDR3 is made up of 14 amino acids. V was clipped by 3 bases and J by 3 bases, with 8 bases between them. Germline values: CDR1 MNHEY, CDR2 SVGAGI. The CDR3 loop is CASSYRGDTGELFF. For the CDR3, the DNA is TGTGCCAGCAGTTATAGGGGGGACACCGGGGAGCTGTTTTTT.

This clonotype occurred a few times. A read error may produce the germline difference seen at one junction end. The chain links TRBV7-7 to TRBJ2-5, with 7 bases aligning to TRBD1. This CDR3 spans 13 amino acids. CDR1 is SSHAT, CDR2 FNYEAQ, per germline (reference sequence). CDR3 nucleotides: TGTGCTAGCAGCTTAGGGGGCCCGGTGACCCAGTACTTC. Translating gives CASSLGGPVTQYF.

This clonotype was seen a handful of times. This chain joins TRBV4-2 and TRBJ2-5; no clear D. The CDR3 covers 15 residues. Germline-derived CDR1 and CDR2 are LGHNA and YNFKEQ. Trimming took 4 bases from V and 2 from J, leaving 14 bases between them. The CDR3 bases are TGTGCCAGCAGCCCGTCAGTGGCGTCGCAAGAGACCCAGTACTTC. Translation: CASSPSVASQETQYF.

This clonotype was counted only a few times. Germline and junction disagree at one end, which may indicate a read error. V is TRBV20-1 and J is TRBJ2-3, with 11 bases aligning to TRBD2. This CDR3 has 12 residues. Germline V gene data show CDR1 as DFQATT and CDR2 as SNEGSKA (reference sequence). This CDR3 is CSPSGGRDTQYF. The CDR3 region has the DNA TGCAGTCCTAGCGGGGGGCGGGATACGCAGTATTTT.

In its sample, this clonotype was seen a few times. This chain joins TRBV18 and TRBJ1-6; D gene unclear. Germline V gene lookup returns CDR1 KGHSH and CDR2 LQKENI. Deletions cut 5 bases from V and 6 bases from J, with 8 bases between. CDR3 length: 13 residues. The CDR3 reads CASSSATNSPLHF. The DNA of the CDR3 is TGTGCCAGCTCATCCGCGACTAATTCACCCCTCCACTTT. The whole variable domain, remainder taken from reference TRBV18 and TRBJ1-6, is NAGVMQNPRHLVRRRGQEARLRCSPMKGHSHVYWYRQLPEEGLKFMVYLQKENIIDESGMPKERFSAEFPKEGPSILRIQQVVRGDSAAYFCASSSATNSPLHFGNGTRLTVT.

In its sample, this clonotype was seen many times. This rearrangement joins TRBV5-1 to TRBJ2-3, with 9 bases matching TRBD1. The CDR3 loop spans 14 amino acids. The V gene end was trimmed by 4 bases and the J gene end by 6 bases; junction bases not matched to a gene: 6. Germline lookup yields CDR1 SGHRS and CDR2 YFSETQ. CDR3 sequence (DNA): TGCGCCAGCAGCAAGGACAGGGGTGACGATACGCAGTATTTT. Its protein is CASSKDRGDDTQYF. Together with reference TRBV5-1 and TRBJ2-3, the CDR3 gives the full variable domain: KAGVTQTPRYLIKTRGQQVTLSCSPISGHRSVSWYQQTPGQGLQFLFEYFSETQRNKGNFPGRFSGRQFSNSRSEMNVSTLELGDSALYLCASSKDRGDDTQYFGPGTRLTVL.

The V call is TRBV2, the J call TRBJ1-1, with unresolved D. The germline V gene has CDR1 SNHLY and CDR2 FYNNEI. V lost 7 bases and J lost 0, with 9 bases in between. CDR3 length equals 13 residues. CDR3 sequence (DNA): TGTGCCAGCATCCCAGAGATGAACACTGAAGCTTTCTTT. Protein product: CASIPEMNTEAFF.

This chain's CDR3 is CASSLSRGGLYNSPLHF. The CDR3 nucleotides read TGTGCCAGCAGTTTATCAAGAGGGGGCCTCTATAATTCACCCCTCCACTTT. The genes are TRBV27 and TRBJ1-6; 7 nucleotides agree with TRBD1. Germline V gene data show CDR1 as MNHEY and CDR2 as SMNVEV (reference sequence). Losses at the gene ends were 0 bases for V and 3 bases for J; bases not matched to a gene: 5. The CDR3 is made up of 17 amino acids.

This chain links TRBV5-1 with TRBJ1-2; 7 nucleotides agree with TRBD1. Germline trimming cut 2 bases from V and 4 bases from J; bases unmatched to any gene: 5. Germline V gives CDR1 SGHRS, CDR2 YFSETQ. The CDR3 contains 14 residues. CDR3 protein: CASSFQGEGYGYTF. As DNA, the CDR3 is TGCGCCAGCAGCTTTCAGGGGGAGGGCTATGGCTACACCTTC.

Written as DNA, the CDR3 is TGCAGCGTTGAAGAGGAGGTGGACTATGGCTACACCTTC. Translation gives CSVEEEVDYGYTF. The chain joins TRBV29-1 to TRBJ1-2; D is uncertain. Germline-derived CDR1 and CDR2 are SQVTM and ANQGSEA. With 0 bases removed from V and 3 bases from J, the gap between germline ends came to 8 bases. This CDR3 region has 13 residues.

This clonotype occurred a few times. This sequence joins TRBV18 and TRBJ2-7; no clear D gene. Germline CDR1 reads KGHSH; CDR2 reads LQKENI. This CDR3 spans 14 amino acids. CDR3 residues: CASSPRTGSYEQYV. CDR3 DNA: TGTGCCAGCTCCCCACGGACGGGTTCCTACGAGCAGTACGTC.

The genes are TRBV5-1 and TRBJ1-1; 8 nucleotides match TRBD1. With V trimmed by 2 bases and J by 6 bases, 9 bases remained unmatched. The CDR3 runs to 15 residues. Looked up from germline, CDR1 is SGHRS and CDR2 is YFSETQ. The CDR3 DNA sequence: TGCGCCAGCAGCTTTCAGGGGGCGGTGAATGCTGAAGCTTTCTTT. The encoded protein is CASSFQGAVNAEAFF.

The chain is built from TRBV12-3 or TRBV12-4 and TRBJ2-2; 7 bases match TRBD2. This CDR3 contains 15 residues. The V gene end was trimmed by 2 bases and the J gene end by 6 bases; junction bases not matched to a gene: 6. CDR3 residues: CASSLNVGGAGELFF. DNA for the CDR3: TGTGCCAGCAGTTTAAATGTTGGGGGGGCCGGGGAGCTGTTTTTT.

This clonotype occurred a few times. Here the CDR3 omits its conserved ending phenylalanine or tryptophan, so a read error is the likely source. It is unclear where the CDR3 begins or ends on the DNA, so no DNA is shown, and the CDR3 is as TCRdb lists it. The chain couples TRBV2 to TRBJ2-3; TRBD1 is the table's D call and was not checked against the DNA. The CDR3 spans 12 amino acids, including both terminal residues. From germline, CDR1 is SNHLY and CDR2 FYNNEI. CDR3 region: CASSVLSGTPLV.

This clonotype has just a few counts. The J gene is TRBJ1-6, the V gene TRBV4-3; no reliable D call. Trimming pared 0 bases from V and 4 bases from J, leaving 7 bases between. Germline lookup yields CDR1 LGHNA and CDR2 YSLEER. The CDR3 is made up of 15 amino acids. DNA for the CDR3: TGCGCCAGCAGCCAAGACCTTATTTATAATTCACCCCTCCACTTT. Protein product: CASSQDLIYNSPLHF.

This clonotype was detected a few times. The rearrangement joins TRBV7-3 to TRBJ2-5, with D uncertain. Deletions cut 5 bases from V and 8 bases from J, with 15 bases between. This CDR3 is built from 13 residues. Germline V gene sequence: CDR1 SGHTA, CDR2 FQGTGA. The DNA of the CDR3 is TGTGCCAGCAGCGTCGGAACCAGTGGAACCCAGTACTTC. Protein sequence: CASSVGTSGTQYF.